This T cell receptor (beta chain) was identified in a study of primary melanoma T cells and metastatic recurrence (dated by TCRdb to about 2020). For the wider study: The cohort consisted of 150 to 200 primary melanomas of stage T2 to T4, each more than 1 mm thick. Whether T-cell fraction and T-cell repertoire clonality in primary melanoma tumors predicted patient outcome was tested in the study. The T-cell fraction measured by TCR beta sequencing was compared against progression-free survival as the clinical outcome. Histopathological grading of tumor-infiltrating lymphocytes was compared with the T-cell fraction derived from sequencing. On the study overall, not on this receptor specifically: Regardless of nodal disease, mitotic rate or ulceration status, a T-cell fraction above 20% appeared to be protective. Adding T-cell fraction to tumor thickness reportedly improved progression-free survival prediction more than adding any other histopathological variable. An effective T-cell-mediated antitumor response in primary melanoma was framed by the authors only as a suggestion, not a demonstrated mechanism. Progression-free survival was reportedly predicted by the tumor T-cell fraction independently of age, mitotic rate, ulceration and thickness.

Libraries came from the immunoSEQ multiplex PCR assay. Primary melanoma tumor tissue was subjected to high-throughput sequencing of the T-cell receptor beta chain. The authors' analysis ran thus. The repertoire analyses covered TCRB CDR3 sharing between samples and the distribution of insertions and deletions. The predictive value of the T-cell fraction was ranked against histopathological variables by a gradient-boosted model. The source is immuneACCESS, and TCRdb retained only in-frame sequences with V and J called. Part of the clones is not carried over; for the studies checked, unresolved V genes explain less than half of this, and the remainder is unexplained. V and J calls plus clone size are reproduced from that table; the DNA served to infer D and trimming. The sample table holds some 1,500 clones, of which about 85% were seen once. The ten largest make up 10% to 15% of the sample. Each patient's primary melanoma had been surgically resected and was viewed as potentially curable, though still at risk of metastatic recurrence.

Concerning this clone itself: The clone's antigen remains unknown. Within one base of it there is no much larger clone, and no base qualities were kept.

Deletion took 6 bases off V and 4 bases off J, with a span of 15 bases between the germline ends. The CDR3 covers 14 residues, taking in both the cysteine and the phenylalanine. CDR3 DNA is the only sequence kept; it has 42 bases, read in frame from the first base. As encoded in the germline V gene, CDR1 is WSHSY while CDR2 is SAAADI. The clonotype was recovered from a human donor with melanoma. Rearrangement joined TRBV10-2 to TRBJ1-1; D gene: possibly TRBD1, on 6 matching bases. What was sequenced was melanoma tumor tissue. The bases are TGCGCCAGCAGGAACAGGGACGGCGTCACTGAAGCTTTCTTT. Translated, it reads CASRNRDGVTEAFF.